Sequencing of this T cell receptor (beta chain) was carried out in a study of OX40 agonist ivuxolimab in advanced cancers. At the level of the study: Of the patients, three showed partial responses, one with hepatocellular carcinoma and two with cutaneous melanoma.

The CDR3 consists of 15 residues. CDR1 SGHVS and CDR2 FQNEAQ come from the germline V gene. The V and J ends lost 1 base and 8 bases respectively, with 17 bases between them. Of note for this clone: Its antigen is undetermined.

Study-level results: Certain nonresponders likewise exhibited a low normalized T-cell clonal expansion.

Produced via immunoSEQ multiplex PCR; TCRdb's table is partial and in-frame only. The repertoire holds roughly 25,000 clones, with roughly 90% as singletons. Sample: CD4+ or CD8+ T cells sorted from blood, taken in a trial of the OX40 agonist ivuxolimab. This receptor was obtained from an adult with an advanced solid tumor such as melanoma, head and neck, liver or kidney cancer. The V call is TRBV7-8, the J call TRBJ1-2, with unresolved D. The CDR3 nucleotides read TGTGCCAGCAGCTTAGGTCTGGGCCTTACGAGGGGCTACACCTTC. This encodes CASSLGLGLTRGYTF.